This record concerns one T cell receptor beta chain sequence. Its antigen is still unknown. The data belong to a study of CD8 T cells in Susac syndrome. Findings and caveats of the study: The authors acknowledged that their TCR sequencing and HLA analysis involved a relatively small number of individuals.

Random hexamers were used to reverse transcribe about 0.5 to 1 ug of RNA. An immunoSEQ multiplex PCR amplified TCR beta CDR3 over 54 Vbeta and 13 Jbeta. Via MiXCR, TCRdb re-called the immunoSEQ multiplex PCR reads, giving one row per CDR3 protein. The sample lists about 110,000 distinct CDR3 sequences, approximately 96% occurring once. Through negative isolation, CD4+ and CD8+ T cells were obtained, while TEMRA cells were enriched using FACS. This CDR3 has 13 amino acids. Between the trimmed V and J ends, which lost 3 bases and 5 bases, there was a span of 10 bases. The germline V gene encodes CDR1 LGHDT and CDR2 YNNKEL (reference sequence).

The J gene is TRBJ2-5, the V gene TRBV3-1; D is uncertain. The clonotype originates from a human donor in good health. The sequenced sample consisted of CD4+ T cells from PBMCs. The CDR3 reads CASSHRRAETQYF. For the CDR3, the DNA is TGTGCCAGCAGCCACAGAAGGGCGGAGACCCAGTACTTC.